This TCR beta chain was obtained from a study of shared clonotypes between healthy human individuals. In the naive CD8 group, cells lacked CD45RO and were positively selected for CCR7, so terminally differentiated effector memory CD45RA+ cells were left out. The table came from immunoSEQ multiplex PCR; TCRdb's copy has only in-frame clones and leaves some out. The table includes about 2.2 million clones, 85% to 95% detected once. Germline V lookup: CDR1 MDHEN, CDR2 SYDVKM. The V and J ends lost 6 bases and 4 bases respectively, with 24 bases between them. This CDR3 contains 17 residues. The chain combines TRBV28 with TRBJ1-1; a possible D gene is TRBD1 (5 bases). This receptor was identified in a young man in good health. Some clones in this sample may be carry-over from other donors' samples. The sample taken for sequencing was naive CD8+ T cells from PBMCs. The CDR3 loop is CASSRTRRGPLGTEAFF. CDR3 nucleotides: TGTGCCAGCAGCCGAACTCGGCGGGGCCCATTGGGCACTGAAGCTTTCTTT.